Below, one T cell receptor (beta chain) is given with its context. Antigen specificity is unknown. CD4+ cells underwent separation, giving CD45RA+ naive and CD45RA-negative memory subsets. This sample stems from a study of shared clonotypes between healthy human individuals. Study overall: In total, the donors were two women and a few men aged 18 to 49.

Study-wide results and limits: Non-shared clonotypes had lower generation probabilities than those shared by all four donors.

This CDR3 contains 14 residues. Trimming shortened V by 4 bases and J by 5 bases, and 17 bases separated the two germline ends. The germline CDR1 and CDR2 sequences are GTSNPN and SVGIG (reference sequence). Investigators spread the genomic DNA of each subset evenly over several immunoSEQ plates. Assay used: immunoSEQ multiplex PCR; TCRdb lists only in-frame clones, some missing. The table records more than 1,200,000 clones, roughly 98.5% of them present only once. This clonotype was sampled from a man younger than 40 in good health. Sequenced material: naive CD4+ T cells sorted from blood. The subset: CD45RA+ positively selected. The chain uses TRBV30 and TRBJ2-5; tentative D call: TRBD1 (5 bases). The CDR3 reads CAWKGRHKGETQYF. The CDR3 DNA follows: TGTGCCTGGAAAGGCAGGCATAAGGGGGAGACCCAGTACTTC.